This T cell receptor beta chain was sequenced for a study of CD8+ T cells in alopecia areata (dated by TCRdb to the late 2010s). Notes on the research overall: The treated patients took part in an open-label pilot trial in which moderate-to-severe alopecia areata was treated with oral tofacitinib at 5 to 10 mg twice daily. Patients received tofacitinib for 6 to 18 months and were then followed off drug for 6 months to check for delayed response and recurrence. In both human patients and the C3H/HeJ mouse model, the study applied high-throughput TCRbeta sequencing to look at T cell clonal expansion in alopecia areata. Amplification of TCRbeta CDR3 regions was done by immunoSEQ multiplex PCR using 35 Vbeta forward primers and 13 Jbeta reverse primers. RNA was obtained with the PAXgene miRNA kit for fixed scalp, the miRNeasy kit for PBMCs, and the RNeasy kit for mouse skin. Biopsies were taken from tofacitinib-treated patients at baseline and again at 4 and 24 weeks into treatment, and several of those patients also had a later scalp biopsy. Clonality in the scalp was compared among normal scalp (n=4), patchy alopecia areata scalp (n=8), and alopecia totalis/universalis scalp (n=8). Human TCRbeta sequencing covered scalp tissue and sorted CD4+ and CD8+ peripheral blood T cells from patchy and totalis/universalis alopecia areata patients and healthy controls. Disease severity in treated patients was measured with the SALT score, which quantifies the percentage of affected scalp surface area. The research as a whole found: Unlike mouse skin, where gammadelta T cells dominate, normal human skin contains resident alphabeta T cells that get sequenced too, which complicates analysis of the scalp TCR repertoire. Many expanded lesional clones persisted in scalp and blood during tofacitinib treatment, which may partly explain relapse after stopping treatment. Scalp clonality and the number of expanded CD8+ clones among the top 100 scalp clones were significantly decreased by tofacitinib. Compared with mice, TCR sequences shared between patients were less clear, possibly partly because of HLA diversity across the patient population. Because the treated cohort was small and included a single nonresponder, larger studies are needed to assess links between baseline CD8+ expansion and response. Higher clonality and more expanded CD8+ clones were observed in lesional scalp than in normal scalp, particularly in alopecia totalis/universalis, a finding suggestive of antigenic drive.

Interpreted using the paper, the time point label stands for: approximately 4 weeks on oral tofacitinib. What this sample's treatment or condition label stands for: oral pan-JAK inhibitor, 5-10 mg twice daily. From alopecia areata patients, peripheral blood was collected along with lesional scalp punch biopsies. PBMCs were isolated by density centrifugation and stained for CD3, CD4 and CD8, after which CD4+ and CD8+ T cells were sorted on a FACSAria. Turning to this clone: Its antigen remains unidentified. It has no much larger one-base neighbor in the sample; base qualities were not kept.

The CDR1 and CDR2 encoded by the germline V gene are SQVTM and ANQGSEA. The germline ends are 8 bases apart after V is trimmed by 5 bases and J by 0 bases. The CDR3, from cysteine to phenylalanine, totals 12 residues. The CDR3 DNA has 36 bases and is translated from base 1. The library was made by the immunoSEQ multiplex PCR assay. RNA was extracted from all samples and reverse transcribed into cDNA as template for TCR sequencing. First-strand cDNA was synthesized with SuperScript III using a 2:1 mix of oligo-dT and random hexamers. A synthetic immune receptor repertoire was used to measure amplification bias, and any remaining bias was corrected computationally. The source study handled its data this way. Raw reads were preprocessed to remove errors, and CDR3 was defined according to IMGT conventions as the region from the conserved cysteine to phenylalanine. To get clonality, Shannon entropy was normalized by log2 of the number of productive unique TCRs and the result was subtracted from 1. Scalp TCRbeta sequences were cross-referenced with sorted blood CD4 and CD8 repertoires so that the CD4 or CD8 identity of scalp clones could be inferred. TCRdb took over this immuneACCESS table, retaining in-frame rearrangements with V and J assigned. Such tables are incomplete; in checked studies, under half of the missing clones stem from an unresolved V gene, and the remainder is unexplained. Clonal size and the V and J genes are those of that table, whereas D and trimming came from the DNA. This sample is represented by about 190,000 clones; approximately 60% of them were singletons. The leading ten clones occupy approximately 0.69% of the sample.

The chain joins TRBV29-1 to TRBJ2-7; a tentative D match to TRBD2 spans 5 bases. This receptor was identified in a human donor with alopecia areata. The source was CD4+ T cells sorted from blood, collected at week 4, from a patient treated with tofacitinib. Here is the DNA: TGCAGCGTTTTAGGAGGCTCCTACGAGCAGTACTTC. The resulting protein is CSVLGGSYEQYF.